One T cell receptor (beta chain) is described in this entry. Sequencing used immunoSEQ multiplex PCR; TCRdb keeps in-frame clones, though not all of them. The sample includes 35,000 to 45,000 clones, roughly 88% seen only once; the top ten take about 11%. The CDR3 runs to 11 residues. V lost 7 bases, J lost 7 bases, and 7 bases lay in between. Germline CDR1 is WSHSY and CDR2 is SAAADI. This entry comes from a study of blood T cell repertoires in COVID-19. Study information: Samples of COVID-19 (acute and convalescent) were obtained from the United States, Italy and Spain. Sample material is recorded as cDNA or gDNA derived from T cells, B-cell-depleted T cells, or PBMCs.

The source material was peripheral blood. The J gene is TRBJ2-2, the V gene TRBV10-2; D is possibly TRBD1 (5 bases). The TCR sequence derives from a man aged 55 to 69 with active COVID-19. CDR3 sequence (DNA): TGCGCCAGCACTACAGGCGGGGAGCTGTTTTTT. The encoded protein is CASTTGGELFF.